This paragraph covers one TCR beta chain sequence. The antigen remains unidentified. This CDR3 spans 15 amino acids. CDR1 is SNHLY and CDR2 is FYNNEI in the germline V gene. V dropped 6 bases and J dropped 3; count of bases not matched to a gene: 7. The data derive from a study of response to subunit inactivated influenza vaccine. Broader study findings: It was the authors' suggestion that each seasonal influenza vaccination recruits few new T cells.

TCRdb re-called the RT-PCR reads with MiXCR, one entry per CDR3 protein. The sample yields a few hundred thousand distinct CDR3 sequences, approximately 7.2% seen once. Source: PBMCs from blood, taken approximately 25 months after vaccination. V gene TRBV2 combines with J gene TRBJ2-7; 11 bases line up with TRBD1. This clonotype originated in a man aged 50-75 years who received an inactivated influenza vaccine. The CDR3 region has the DNA TGTGCCAGCAGCCGGGACAGGGGGACCTTCTACGAGCAGTACTTC. This translates into CASSRDRGTFYEQYF.